Each of the 7 T cell receptor beta chains below was sequenced from the same sample in a study of T-cell reconstitution after alpha-beta-depleted transplantation in children. This sample's TCRbeta library carried unique molecular identifier barcodes. MiXCR, run by TCRdb on the PCR reads, gives a single entry per CDR3 protein. The data show 900,000 or so distinct CDR3 sequences, with roughly 15% seen just once and just under 5% held by the top ten. The starting material was PBMCs, mostly from graft donor cells, obtained 360 days after TCRalphabeta/CD19-depleted stem cell transplant. Source of these receptors: a male patient under 18 who had a stem cell transplant for acute lymphoblastic leukemia, so the T cells may come from the graft donor.

In this sample, this clonotype turned up a few times. The V call is TRBV7-3, the J call TRBJ2-1; the match to TRBD2 covers 12 bases. CDR3 length: 20 residues. V trimming: 1 base; J trimming: 4 bases; junction bases outside the gene matches: 14. Per the germline V gene, CDR1 is SGHTA and CDR2 is FQGTGA. CDR3 protein: CASSLNPERLAGVPYNEQFF. CDR3 bases: TGTGCCAGCAGCTTAAATCCAGAAAGACTAGCGGGAGTTCCATACAATGAGCAGTTCTTC.

This clonotype turned up a few times. The V gene is TRBV12-5, the J gene TRBJ2-4, with 11 nucleotides matching TRBD2. V gave up 6 bases and J gave up 0 bases; unmatched junction bases: 10. The CDR3 runs to 18 residues. Germline V gives CDR1 LGHNT, CDR2 FRNRAP. The CDR3 DNA is TGTGCTAGTGGCGATGGGACTAGCGGAGCCCTAGCCAAAAACATTCAGTACTTC. Its translation: CASGDGTSGALAKNIQYF.

This clonotype was seen a few times. The CDR3 loop is CASSNTGGGYTF. The CDR3 bases are TGTGCCAGCAGTAATACAGGTGGTGGCTACACCTTC. The J gene is TRBJ1-2, the V gene TRBV2; the D gene is possibly TRBD1 (5 bases). The CDR3 totals 12 residues. V was cut by 5 bases and J by 7 bases, with 11 bases left in between. Germline CDR1 is SNHLY and CDR2 is FYNNEI.

In this sample, this clonotype turned up a few times. CDR3 in DNA: TGTGCCAGCAGCTTAGCCTGGGGCTCCGGAAACACCATATATTTT. It translates to CASSLAWGSGNTIYF. This chain uses TRBV7-9 with TRBJ1-3, with a possible D match to TRBD1 (5 bases). The CDR3 runs 15 residues. The V end was cut by 0 bases, the J end by 4 bases, with 10 bases between. CDR1 and CDR2 (germline): SEHNR, FQNEAQ (reference sequence).

There are a few counts of this clonotype. The V and J genes are TRBV5-1 and TRBJ2-4; TRBD1 matches 9 bases. From germline, CDR1 is SGHRS and CDR2 YFSETQ. The CDR3 is 15 amino acids. J was trimmed by 4 bases and V by 4 bases; bases with no gene match: 6. The chain's CDR3 is CASSERDRAKNIQYF. CDR3 nucleotides: TGCGCCAGCAGCGAGCGGGACAGGGCGAAAAACATTCAGTACTTC.

This clonotype was picked up one time. The gene calls are TRBV5-1 and TRBJ2-4; D remains unclear. Trimming stripped 1 base from V and 0 bases from J, with 14 bases between. CDR1 SGHRS and CDR2 YFSETQ come from the germline V gene. The CDR3 sequence is 17 residues long. The CDR3 loop is CASSLPLRYLAKNIQYF. In nucleotides, the CDR3 is TGCGCCAGCAGCTTGCCCCTCAGATACCTAGCCAAAAACATTCAGTACTTC.

The CDR3: CASSLKVGPQYF. The CDR3 DNA follows: TGTGCCAGCAGTTTAAAAGTCGGCCCGCAGTACTTC. The V and J genes are TRBV12-3 or TRBV12-4 and TRBJ2-7; D gene uncertain. Trimming cost V 2 bases and J 9 bases, with 11 bases left between them. The CDR3 is made up of 12 amino acids.